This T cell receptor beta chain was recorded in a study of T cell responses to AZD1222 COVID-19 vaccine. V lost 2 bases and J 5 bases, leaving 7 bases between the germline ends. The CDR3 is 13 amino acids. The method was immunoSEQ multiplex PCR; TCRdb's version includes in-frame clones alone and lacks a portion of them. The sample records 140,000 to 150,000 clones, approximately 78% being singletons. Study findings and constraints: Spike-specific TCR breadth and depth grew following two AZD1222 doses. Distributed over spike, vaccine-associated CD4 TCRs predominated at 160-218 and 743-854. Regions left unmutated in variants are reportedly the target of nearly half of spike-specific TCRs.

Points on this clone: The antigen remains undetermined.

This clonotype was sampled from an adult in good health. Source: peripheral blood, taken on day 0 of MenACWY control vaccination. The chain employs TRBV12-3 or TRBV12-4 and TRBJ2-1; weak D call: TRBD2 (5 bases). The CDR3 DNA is TGTGCCAGCAGTTTAAGGACTCACAATGAGCAGTTCTTC. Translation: CASSLRTHNEQFF.